These 14 T cell receptor beta chains were sequenced from one sample in a study of T cells after posttransplantation cyclophosphamide. Cyclophosphamide on days +3 and +4 followed busulfan-fludarabine conditioning and a marrow graft. Generated by immunoSEQ multiplex PCR, the TCRdb table keeps only in-frame clones and is missing some. The sample yields around 4,800 clones, around 72% seen once. The starting material was PBMCs, obtained 362 days after allogeneic stem cell transplant with posttransplant cyclophosphamide. The receptors were sampled from a male patient aged 55 to 69 who received an allogeneic stem cell transplant from an unrelated donor, was CMV-positive, and had acute GVHD only. Part of the T cell pool may stem from the graft donor.

CDR3 nucleotides: TGTGCCAGCTCACCCCCTGAGACAGGGGAGACCGGGGAGCTGTTTTTT. Amino acids: CASSPPETGETGELFF. The chain is built from TRBV18 and TRBJ2-2, with 8 bases aligning to TRBD1. Trimming removed 3 bases from V and 5 bases from J; junction bases left unmatched: 8. There are 16 residues in the CDR3. Germline CDR1 is KGHSH and CDR2 is LQKENI. Full variable domain (missing parts from reference TRBV18 and TRBJ2-2): NAGVMQNPRHLVRRRGQEARLRCSPMKGHSHVYWYRQLPEEGLKFMVYLQKENIIDESGMPKERFSAEFPKEGPSILRIQQVVRGDSAAYFCASSPPETGETGELFFGEGSRLTVL.

The chain is built from TRBV4-3 and TRBJ2-5; 8 nucleotides align to TRBD2. The germline gives CDR1 LGHNA, CDR2 YSLEER. The CDR3 extends over 13 amino acids. V dropped 1 base and J dropped 5; count of bases not matched to a gene: 0. Here the CDR3 DNA reads TGCGCCAGCAGCCAAGGACTAGCGGAGACCCAGTACTTC. It specifies CASSQGLAETQYF.

The chain joins TRBV27 to TRBJ2-7; D call uncertain. CDR3 length equals 12 residues. Germline V lookup: CDR1 MNHEY, CDR2 SMNVEV (reference sequence). Trimming took off 4 bases at V and 3 bases at J, with 7 bases between the two ends. This chain's CDR3 is CASSSTGYEQYF. The CDR3 nucleotides are TGTGCCAGCAGTTCTACGGGCTACGAGCAGTACTTC.

This clone has just one count. This chain joins TRBV19 and TRBJ2-5, with 12 bases lining up with TRBD2. The CDR3 loop spans 13 amino acids. J gave up 5 bases and V 9 bases, and 4 bases lay outside the gene matches. The germline V gene has CDR1 LNHDA and CDR2 SQIVND (reference sequence). DNA of the CDR3: TGTGCCAGCAGACTAGCGGGAGAGGAGACCCAGTACTTC. This translates into CASRLAGEETQYF.

This clone was observed a single time. The rearrangement uses TRBV6-5 and TRBJ2-3, with 9 positions matching TRBD2. Germline-derived CDR1 and CDR2 are MNHEY and SVGAGI. V shed 7 bases and J 4 bases; nucleotides not matched to a gene: 9. The CDR3 sequence is 15 residues long. The CDR3 is CASTRSGSVADTQYF. CDR3 DNA: TGTGCCAGCACCCGTAGCGGGAGTGTCGCAGATACGCAGTATTTT.

This clone has a single count. The chain uses TRBV9 and TRBJ1-6; 9 bases map to TRBD1. There are 15 residues in the CDR3. Germline loops: CDR1 SGDLS, CDR2 YYNGEE. V lost 3 bases and J lost 11; bases outside the gene matches: 9. The CDR3 nucleotides read TGTGCCAGCAGCGCAACGGGACAGGGTCAACCACCCCTCCACTTT. Translation: CASSATGQGQPPLHF.

The V call is TRBV11-2, the J call TRBJ2-5, with 8 bases identical to TRBD2. The V segment lost 5 bases and the J segment 7 bases; nucleotides outside the gene matches: 0. The CDR3 consists of 11 residues. The germline gives CDR1 SGHAT, CDR2 FQNNGV. The CDR3 nucleotides are TGTGCCAGCAGCCGGGGGGGGACCCAGTACTTC. Protein product: CASSRGGTQYF.

V is TRBV28 and J is TRBJ1-3, with a possible D match to TRBD1 (5 bases). The CDR3 loop spans 15 amino acids. V lost 6 bases to trimming and J lost 2 bases, with 14 bases between them. CDR1 MDHEN and CDR2 SYDVKM come from the germline V gene. The CDR3 bases are TGTGCCAGCAGATCGCAGGGAGGCACTGGAAACACCATATATTTT. Its protein product is CASRSQGGTGNTIYF.

V gene TRBV4-1 combines with J gene TRBJ2-7; a possible D gene is TRBD1 (6 bases). V lost 3 bases and J lost 6, with 15 bases in between. Per the germline V gene, CDR1 is MGHRA and CDR2 is YSYEKL. CDR3 length: 14 residues. CDR3 DNA sequence: TGCGCCAGCAGCCAGGTACAGGGATGGGGCGAGCAGTACTTC. Translated, it gives CASSQVQGWGEQYF.

This chain uses TRBV30 with TRBJ1-2, with 10 bases lining up with TRBD1. The CDR3 extends over 15 amino acids. Per germline, CDR1 GTSNPN and CDR2 SVGIG (reference sequence). With 0 bases clipped from V and 6 bases from J, the junction kept 7 bases outside the gene matches. The CDR3: CAWSVHSTGGDGYTF. In DNA form, the CDR3 reads TGTGCCTGGAGTGTCCATTCGACAGGGGGCGATGGCTACACCTTC.

The V gene is TRBV18, the J gene TRBJ1-2; 9 bases are a match to TRBD1. The CDR3 loop spans 16 amino acids. Trimming took 5 bases from V and 1 from J; bases not matched to a gene: 8. Looked up from germline, CDR1 is KGHSH and CDR2 is LQKENI. The CDR3 here is CASSDRDRDVNYGYTF. The CDR3 DNA follows: TGTGCCAGCTCAGACCGGGACAGGGATGTTAACTATGGCTACACCTTC.

The chain carries TRBV7-2 and TRBJ1-5; D is unresolved. Germline V gives CDR1 SGHTA, CDR2 FQGNSA. There are 13 residues in the CDR3. Trimming removed 3 bases from V and 1 base from J, with 4 bases in between. The CDR3 DNA sequence: TGTGCCAGCAGCTTGCAGAGCAATCAGCCCCAGCATTTT. Translation: CASSLQSNQPQHF.

The V call is TRBV7-2, the J call TRBJ2-3; 10 nucleotides match TRBD2. The CDR3 is 16 residues long. Trimming cost V 0 bases and J 2 bases; bases outside gene matches: 2. Germline lookup yields CDR1 SGHTA and CDR2 FQGNSA. CDR3 loop: CASSLALAGVTDTQYF. The CDR3 DNA follows: TGTGCCAGCAGCTTAGCGCTAGCGGGGGTCACAGATACGCAGTATTTT.

The chain uses TRBV4-3 and TRBJ1-1; the match to TRBD1 covers 7 bases. V was clipped by 4 bases and J by 5 bases; unmatched bases: 10. The CDR3 is made up of 15 amino acids. Germline V lookup: CDR1 LGHNA, CDR2 YSLEER. CDR3 in DNA: TGCGCCAGCAGCCGGTCACAGGGGCTGGGGACTGAAGCTTTCTTT. Translation gives CASSRSQGLGTEAFF.